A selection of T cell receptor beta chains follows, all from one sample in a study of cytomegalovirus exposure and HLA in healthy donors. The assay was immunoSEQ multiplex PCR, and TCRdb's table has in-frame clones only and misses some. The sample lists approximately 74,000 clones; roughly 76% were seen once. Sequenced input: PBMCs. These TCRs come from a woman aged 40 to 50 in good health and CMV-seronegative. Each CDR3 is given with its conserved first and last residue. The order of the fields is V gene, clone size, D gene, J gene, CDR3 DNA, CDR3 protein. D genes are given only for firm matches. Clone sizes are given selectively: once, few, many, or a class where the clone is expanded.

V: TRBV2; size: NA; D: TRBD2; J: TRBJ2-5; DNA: TGTGCCAGCGCCGGGACTACCCAAGAGACCCAGTACTTC; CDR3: CASAGTTQETQYF
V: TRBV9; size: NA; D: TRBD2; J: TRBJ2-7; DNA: TGTGCCAGCAGCGTTGGACTAGTTGCGGACGAGCAGTACTTC; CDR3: CASSVGLVADEQYF
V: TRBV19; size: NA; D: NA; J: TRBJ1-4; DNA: TGTGCCAGTAGCCCAGGGGCCGCAACTAATGAAAAACTGTTTTTT; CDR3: CASSPGAATNEKLFF
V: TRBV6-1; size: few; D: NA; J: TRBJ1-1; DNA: TGTGCCAGCAGGAACCCTCAGGGGACTGAAGCTTTCTTT; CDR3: CASRNPQGTEAFF
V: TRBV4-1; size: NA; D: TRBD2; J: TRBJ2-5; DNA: TGCGCCAGCAGCCAGGGCTTCACTAGCGGGGGGGGTATGTACCAAGAGACCCAGTACTTC; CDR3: CASSQGFTSGGGMYQETQYF
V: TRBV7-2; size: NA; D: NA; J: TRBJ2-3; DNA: TGTGCCAGCAGCTCCCACAGGTTAAGCACAGATACGCAGTATTTT; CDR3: CASSSHRLSTDTQYF
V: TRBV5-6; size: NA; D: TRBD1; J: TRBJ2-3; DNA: TGTGCCAGCAGCTATTTCTTCCGACAGGGTAACACAGATACGCAGTATTTT; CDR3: CASSYFFRQGNTDTQYF
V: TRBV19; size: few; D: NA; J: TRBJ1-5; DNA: TGTGCCAGTAGTACGTGGGACACCCACAGTAGCAATCAGCCCCAGCATTTT; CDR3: CASSTWDTHSSNQPQHF
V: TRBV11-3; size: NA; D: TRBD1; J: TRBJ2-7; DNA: TGTGCCAGCAGCTTAGAGTCATCAGGGGGTTTCCCAACCTACGAGCAGTACTTC; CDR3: CASSLESSGGFPTYEQYF
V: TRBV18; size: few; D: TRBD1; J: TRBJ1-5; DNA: TGTGCCAGCTCACCACCGGACAGGGATCAGCCCCAGCATTTT; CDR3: CASSPPDRDQPQHF
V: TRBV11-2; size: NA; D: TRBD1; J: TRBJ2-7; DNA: TGTGCCAGCAGCTCAACGGGACAGGGCGACTACGAGCAGTACTTC; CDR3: CASSSTGQGDYEQYF
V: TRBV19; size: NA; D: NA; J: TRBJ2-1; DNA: TGTGCCAGTAGTATAGCGGGAGTATCCCCGGTCGCCTACAATGAGCAGTTCTTC; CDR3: CASSIAGVSPVAYNEQFF
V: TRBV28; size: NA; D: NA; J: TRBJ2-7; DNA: TGTGCCAGCAGTTTCGCGACAACCTACGAGCAGTACTTC; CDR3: CASSFATTYEQYF
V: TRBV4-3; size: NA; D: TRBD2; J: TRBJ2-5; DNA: TGCGCCAGCAGCCGTCACCTAGCGGGAGAGACCCAGTACTTC; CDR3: CASSRHLAGETQYF
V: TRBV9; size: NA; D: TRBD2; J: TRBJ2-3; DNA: TGTGCCAGCAGCGTAAGAGCGGGGGGCACAGATACGCAGTATTTT; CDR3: CASSVRAGGTDTQYF
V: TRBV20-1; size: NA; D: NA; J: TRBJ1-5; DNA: TGCAGTGCTAACCGGGGAAATACCCAGCATTTT; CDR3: CSANRGNTQHF
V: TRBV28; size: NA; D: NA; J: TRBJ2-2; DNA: TGTGCCAGCAGTTTGGCAGGGAACACCGGGGAGCTGTTTTTT; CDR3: CASSLAGNTGELFF
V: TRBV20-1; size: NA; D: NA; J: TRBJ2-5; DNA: TGCAGTGCAAAACTAGAGACCCAGTACTTC; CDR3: CSAKLETQYF